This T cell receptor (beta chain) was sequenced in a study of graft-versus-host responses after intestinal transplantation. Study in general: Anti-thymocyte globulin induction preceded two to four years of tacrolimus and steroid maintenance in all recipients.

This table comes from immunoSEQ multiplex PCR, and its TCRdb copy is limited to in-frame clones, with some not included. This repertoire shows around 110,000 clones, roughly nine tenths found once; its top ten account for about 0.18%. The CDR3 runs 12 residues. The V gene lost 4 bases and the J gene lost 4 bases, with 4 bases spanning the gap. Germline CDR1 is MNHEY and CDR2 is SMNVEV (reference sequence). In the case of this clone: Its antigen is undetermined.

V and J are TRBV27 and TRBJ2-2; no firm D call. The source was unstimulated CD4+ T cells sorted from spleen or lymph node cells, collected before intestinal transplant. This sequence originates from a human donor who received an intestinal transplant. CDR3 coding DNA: TGTGCCAGCAGTTCTCTCACCGGGGAGCTGTTTTTT. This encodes CASSSLTGELFF.